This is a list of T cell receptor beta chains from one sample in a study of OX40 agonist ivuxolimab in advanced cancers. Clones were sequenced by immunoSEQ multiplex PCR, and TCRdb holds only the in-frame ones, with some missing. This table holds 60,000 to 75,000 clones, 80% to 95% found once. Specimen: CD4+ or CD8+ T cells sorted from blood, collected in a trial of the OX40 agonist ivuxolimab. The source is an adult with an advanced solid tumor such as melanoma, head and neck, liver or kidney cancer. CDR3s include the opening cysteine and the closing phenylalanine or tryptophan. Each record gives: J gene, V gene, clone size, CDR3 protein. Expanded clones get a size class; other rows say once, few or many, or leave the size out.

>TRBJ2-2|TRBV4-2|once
CASSQDRNSGIFTGELFF
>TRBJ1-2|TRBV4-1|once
CASSQPGQDYGYTF
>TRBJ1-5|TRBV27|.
CASSTPTGPQHF
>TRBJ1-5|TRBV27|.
CASSPGQGQPQHF
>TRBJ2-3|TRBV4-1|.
CASSQASVSTDTQYF
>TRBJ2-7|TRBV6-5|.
CASSFGTYSYEQYF
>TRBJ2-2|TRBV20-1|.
CSARRLGELFF
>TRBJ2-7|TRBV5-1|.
CASSLRTGGGEQYF
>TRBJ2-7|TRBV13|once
CASSLTGFSYEQYF
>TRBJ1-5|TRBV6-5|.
CASSYGGYNQPQHF
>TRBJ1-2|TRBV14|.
CASSLAANYGYTF
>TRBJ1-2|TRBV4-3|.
CASSQGEIVNYGYTF